Following are 27 T cell receptor beta chains from one sample sequenced in a study of blood T cell repertoires in COVID-19. The repertoire was sequenced with immunoSEQ multiplex PCR; TCRdb's copy has only in-frame clones and lacks some. The repertoire includes hundreds of thousands of clones, approximately 87% of them detected once, and about 2.3% sits in the top ten. The sample was peripheral blood. These TCRs come from a woman aged 55-69 years with COVID-19, enrolled during active disease.

The chain carries TRBV19 and TRBJ2-7, with 7 bases lining up with TRBD1. After removal of 6 bases from V and 4 bases from J, the junction contained 12 bases not matched to a gene. Per germline, CDR1 LNHDA and CDR2 SQIVND (reference sequence). The CDR3 sequence is 15 residues long. CDR3 sequence (DNA): TGTGCCAGTAGCCCCCCAGGGGGAAACGTATACGAGCAGTACTTC. Translated: CASSPPGGNVYEQYF.

The chain carries TRBV7-9 and TRBJ2-1, with D perhaps matching TRBD2 (5 bases). Trimming shortened V by 1 base and J by 0 bases, and 10 bases separated the two germline ends. Germline loops: CDR1 SEHNR, CDR2 FQNEAQ (reference sequence). This CDR3 spans 16 amino acids. CDR3 sequence: CASSLGSTSSYNEQFF. Here the CDR3 DNA reads TGTGCCAGCAGCTTAGGAAGTACTAGCTCCTACAATGAGCAGTTCTTC.

The rearrangement links TRBV7-6 to TRBJ2-3, with 9 bases aligning to TRBD2. The CDR3 sequence is 15 residues long. Germline V gene lookup returns CDR1 SGHVS and CDR2 FNYEAQ. Germline trimming cut 1 base from V and 4 bases from J; bases unmatched to any gene: 3. CDR3 coding DNA: TGTGCCAGCAGCTTAGGACTAGCGGCAGCAGATACGCAGTATTTT. Its translation: CASSLGLAAADTQYF.

The chain employs TRBV28 and TRBJ2-1, with no clear D. Germline V gives CDR1 MDHEN, CDR2 SYDVKM. The CDR3 runs to 14 residues. The V end lost 3 bases, the J end lost 1 base, and 7 bases lay between the germline ends. The DNA of the CDR3 is TGTGCCAGCAGTTTCGCAGGATCCTACAATGAGCAGTTCTTC. Protein sequence: CASSFAGSYNEQFF.

This chain connects TRBV7-2 to TRBJ1-2; a possible D gene is TRBD1 (6 bases). The length of the CDR3 is 15 residues. V lost 8 bases, J lost 0 bases, and 16 bases lay in between. Germline V CDR1 and CDR2: SGHTA, FQGNSA. The CDR3 sequence: CASSGAPGPNYGYTF. CDR3 in DNA: TGTGCCAGCTCAGGGGCCCCCGGGCCTAACTATGGCTACACCTTC.

The chain's CDR3 is CSASGGQALFEQFF. CDR3 DNA: TGCAGTGCTAGTGGCGGACAGGCCCTTTTTGAGCAGTTCTTC. V gene TRBV20-1 combines with J gene TRBJ2-1; 7 nucleotides match TRBD1. V lost 3 bases and J lost 9; bases outside the gene matches: 11. The V gene's germline CDR1 is DFQATT and CDR2 SNEGSKA (reference sequence). This CDR3 is built from 14 residues.

This chain uses TRBV7-9 with TRBJ1-1, with no clear D. V was shortened by 8 bases and J by 1 base, with 8 bases between the two germline ends. The CDR3 spans 12 residues. From germline, CDR1 is SEHNR and CDR2 FQNEAQ (reference sequence). CDR3 coding DNA: TGTGCCAGCGGGCCCGCGAACACTGAAGCTTTCTTT. This gives the protein CASGPANTEAFF. The full variable domain, its missing parts supplied by reference TRBV7-9 and TRBJ1-1, is DTGVSQNPRHKITKRGQNVTFRCDPISEHNRLYWYRQTLGQGPEFLTYFQNEAQLEKSRLLSDRFSAERPKGSFSTLEIQRTEQGDSAMYLCASGPANTEAFFGQGTRLTVV.

The chain joins TRBV3-1 (or the pseudogene TRBV3-2) to TRBJ1-1, with 7 nucleotides matching TRBD1. The CDR3 consists of 17 residues. Trimming at V came to 2 bases and at J to 2 bases, leaving 11 bases not matched to a gene. Looked up from germline, CDR1 is LGHDT and CDR2 is YNNKEL (reference sequence). CDR3 sequence reads: CASSQPRTGAANTEAFF. The CDR3 DNA is TGTGCCAGCAGCCAACCACGGACAGGCGCAGCAAACACTGAAGCTTTCTTT.

V usage is TRBV19 and J usage is TRBJ2-2, with a possible D match to TRBD2 (6 bases). CDR1 and CDR2 from the germline V gene are LNHDA and SQIVND (reference sequence). V shed 7 bases and J shed 0 bases, with 18 bases lying between them. The CDR3 is 17 amino acids. CDR3 in DNA: TGTGCCAGTATCCCCCGAGGTGGGGGGACGAACACCGGGGAGCTGTTTTTT. It encodes CASIPRGGGTNTGELFF.

This clone appeared a single time. The chain couples TRBV3-1 (or the pseudogene TRBV3-2) to TRBJ1-2; possibly TRBD1 for D (5 bases). The germline gives CDR1 LGHDT, CDR2 YNNKEL (reference sequence). The CDR3 has 14 residues. V lost 5 bases to trimming and J lost 8 bases, with 18 bases between them. CDR3 amino acids: CASSSRDAVGGYTF. The DNA for the CDR3 is TGTGCCAGCAGCTCCAGGGATGCCGTGGGAGGCTACACCTTC.

This chain uses TRBV5-1 with TRBJ2-3, with D perhaps TRBD2 (6 bases). The CDR3 sequence is 14 residues long. The germline CDR1 and CDR2 sequences are SGHRS and YFSETQ. Trimming shortened V by 7 bases and J by 1 base, and 13 bases separated the two germline ends. The CDR3 DNA sequence: TGCGCCAGCCGCGGAGGGGAGGGCACAGATACGCAGTATTTT. This encodes CASRGGEGTDTQYF.

The V gene is TRBV10-2, the J gene TRBJ1-5; the match to TRBD1 covers 7 bases. The CDR3 spans 14 residues. The ends lost 6 bases at V and 7 bases at J; junction bases unmatched: 9. The germline V gene encodes CDR1 WSHSY and CDR2 SAAADI. CDR3 amino acids: CASSLTGPHQPQHF. The CDR3, as DNA: TGCGCCAGCAGCCTGACAGGGCCCCACCAGCCCCAGCATTTT.

In its sample, this clone was seen once. This chain links TRBV15 with TRBJ2-1, with a weak D call TRBD2 (5 bases). In germline, CDR1 is LNHNV, CDR2 YYDKDF (reference sequence). Trimming left V 5 bases short and J 7 bases short, with 15 bases between. This CDR3 is 14 amino acids long. The CDR3 region is CATSGGLGGNEQFF. CDR3 coding DNA: TGTGCCACCAGCGGTGGACTGGGCGGAAATGAGCAGTTCTTC.

V gene TRBV7-2 combines with J gene TRBJ1-1; 7 bases are shared with TRBD1. The CDR3 is made up of 14 amino acids. In germline, CDR1 is SGHTA, CDR2 FQGNSA. Unmatched junction bases numbered 11, after V lost 9 bases and J lost 4 bases. CDR3 amino acids: CASHRDRWGTEAFF. The CDR3 bases are TGTGCCAGTCACCGGGACAGATGGGGCACTGAAGCTTTCTTT.

The chain is built from TRBV10-1 and TRBJ2-3; D unclear. Germline CDR1 is WNHNN and CDR2 is SYGVQD (reference sequence). CDR3 length: 14 amino acids. V was clipped by 4 bases and J by 0 bases, with 8 bases between them. The chain's CDR3 is CASSGGASTDTQYF. In nucleotides, the CDR3 is TGCGCCAGCAGTGGCGGCGCGAGCACAGATACGCAGTATTTT.

The chain carries TRBV6-5 and TRBJ1-5, with 11 bases aligning to TRBD1. The CDR3 has 15 amino acids. Germline V gene lookup returns CDR1 MNHEY and CDR2 SVGAGI. Trimming took 6 bases from V and 5 from J; bases not matched to a gene: 6. CDR3 bases: TGTGCCAGCAGCTCAGGGACAGGGGGTTATCAGCCCCAGCATTTT. Encoded protein: CASSSGTGGYQPQHF.

The chain employs TRBV9 and TRBJ2-3, with 7 bases lining up with TRBD1. Germline assignment: CDR1 SGDLS and CDR2 YYNGEE. The CDR3 has 14 residues. Trimming at V came to 3 bases and at J to 0 bases, leaving 1 base not matched to a gene. The DNA for the CDR3 is TGTGCCAGCAGCGGGACAGGAAGCACAGATACGCAGTATTTT. Translated, it gives CASSGTGSTDTQYF.

This sequence joins TRBV6-1 and TRBJ1-4, with 8 bases fitting TRBD1. CDR1 MNHNS and CDR2 SASEGT come from the germline V gene. This CDR3 contains 18 residues. The junction had 15 bases not matched to a gene; V was cut back by 2 bases and J by 7 bases. CDR3 coding DNA: TGTGCCAGCAGTGAACGTCGTTGGATACAGGGGGGTGTTGAAAAACTGTTTTTT. Its protein is CASSERRWIQGGVEKLFF.

The V gene is TRBV30, the J gene TRBJ1-4; no clear D gene. Germline CDR1 and CDR2: GTSNPN and SVGIG (reference sequence). The CDR3 is 16 amino acids. Trimming took 1 base from V and 0 from J, leaving 12 bases between them. The CDR3 nucleotides are TGTGCCTGGAGTGACCCGGAACTAACAACTAATGAAAAACTGTTTTTT. This sequence encodes CAWSDPELTTNEKLFF.

V usage is TRBV6-5 and J usage is TRBJ1-1; a possible D gene is TRBD1 (6 bases). Trimming pared 6 bases from V and 4 bases from J, leaving 15 bases between. The CDR3 has 14 amino acids. Per the germline V gene, CDR1 is MNHEY and CDR2 is SVGAGI. CDR3 region: CASSPHRDSTEAFF. The CDR3 nucleotides are TGTGCCAGCAGCCCCCACAGGGATAGCACTGAAGCTTTCTTT.

The V and J genes are TRBV5-4 and TRBJ2-3, with 7 bases identical to TRBD1. This CDR3 is 15 amino acids long. Germline V gives CDR1 SGHNT, CDR2 YYREEE (reference sequence). V was pared by 5 bases and J by 1 base, with 7 bases of the junction left unmatched. As DNA, the CDR3 is TGTGCCAGCAGGTTGACAGGGAGCGGCACAGATACGCAGTATTTT. It translates to CASRLTGSGTDTQYF.

The chain employs TRBV5-1 and TRBJ1-2; D perhaps matches TRBD1 (5 bases). The V end was cut by 1 base, the J end by 4 bases, with 11 bases between. The CDR3 extends over 14 amino acids. CDR1 and CDR2 from the germline V gene are SGHRS and YFSETQ. CDR3: CASSLTSGVYGYTF. CDR3 in DNA: TGCGCCAGCAGCTTGACTTCGGGGGTCTATGGCTACACCTTC.

The chain recombines TRBV5-6 with TRBJ1-2, with 7 bases matching TRBD1. Germline loops: CDR1 SGHDT, CDR2 YYEEEE. This CDR3 is 13 amino acids long. J lost 5 bases, V lost 4 bases, and 5 bases had no gene match. CDR3 nucleotide sequence: TGTGCCAGCAGCGAGAGACAGGGTTATGGCTACACCTTC. Translating it yields CASSERQGYGYTF.

The chain couples TRBV14 to TRBJ1-2, with 9 bases aligning to TRBD1. The CDR3 consists of 16 residues. V lost 4 bases, J lost 4 bases, and 10 bases stayed unmatched. Germline assignment: CDR1 SGHDN and CDR2 FVKESK. The CDR3 nucleotides are TGTGCCAGCAGCCGGAGACAGGGGGGATGGGGCTATGGCTACACCTTC. Residues: CASSRRQGGWGYGYTF.

The genes are TRBV10-3 and TRBJ2-7; D might be TRBD1 (6 bases). Germline values: CDR1 ENHRY, CDR2 SYGVKD. The V end lost 3 bases, the J end lost 2 bases, and 11 bases lay between the germline ends. The CDR3 extends over 14 amino acids. The CDR3 loop is CAISDSDRTYEQYF. The CDR3 nucleotides read TGTGCCATCAGTGATTCGGACAGAACCTACGAGCAGTACTTC.

In its sample, this clone was seen a few times. This chain joins TRBV5-1 and TRBJ2-1; the match to TRBD2 covers 8 bases. The CDR3 extends over 14 amino acids. Germline V gene lookup returns CDR1 SGHRS and CDR2 YFSETQ. V shed 4 bases and J 2 bases; nucleotides not matched to a gene: 2. Written as DNA, the CDR3 is TGCGCCAGCAGCGAGACTAGCGCCTACAATGAGCAGTTCTTC. Encoded protein: CASSETSAYNEQFF.

The rearrangement links TRBV6-6 to TRBJ1-5; D is undetermined. From germline, CDR1 is MNHNY and CDR2 SVGAGI (reference sequence). V was cut by 7 bases and J by 7 bases, with 20 bases left in between. The CDR3 has 15 residues. Here the CDR3 reads CASNPPGGVDQPQHF. CDR3 DNA sequence: TGTGCCAGCAATCCCCCCGGCGGGGTAGACCAGCCCCAGCATTTT.